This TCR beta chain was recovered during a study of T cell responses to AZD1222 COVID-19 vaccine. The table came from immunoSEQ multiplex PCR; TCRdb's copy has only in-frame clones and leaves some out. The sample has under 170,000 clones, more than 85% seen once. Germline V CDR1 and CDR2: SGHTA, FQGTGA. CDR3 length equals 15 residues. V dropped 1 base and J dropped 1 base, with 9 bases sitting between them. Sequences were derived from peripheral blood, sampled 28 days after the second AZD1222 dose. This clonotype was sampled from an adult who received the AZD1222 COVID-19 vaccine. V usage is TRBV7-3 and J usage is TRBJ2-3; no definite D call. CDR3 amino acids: CASSLNIAGTDTQYF. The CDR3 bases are TGTGCCAGCAGCTTAAATATAGCCGGCACAGATACGCAGTATTTT.